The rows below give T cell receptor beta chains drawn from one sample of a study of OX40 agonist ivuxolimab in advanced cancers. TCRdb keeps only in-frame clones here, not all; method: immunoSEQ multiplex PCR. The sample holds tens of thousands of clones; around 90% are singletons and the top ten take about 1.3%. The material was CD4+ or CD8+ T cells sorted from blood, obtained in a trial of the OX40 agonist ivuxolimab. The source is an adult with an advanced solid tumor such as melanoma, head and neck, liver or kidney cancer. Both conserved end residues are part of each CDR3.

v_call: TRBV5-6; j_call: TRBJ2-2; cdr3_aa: CASSLGDRGTGELFF
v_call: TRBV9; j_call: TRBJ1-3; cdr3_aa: CASSPEGGNTIYF
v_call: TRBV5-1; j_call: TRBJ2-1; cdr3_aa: CASSISGDNNEQFF
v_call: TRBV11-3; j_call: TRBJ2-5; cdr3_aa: CASSRRTGVQETQYF
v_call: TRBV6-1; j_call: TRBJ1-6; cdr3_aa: CASKDRTSKPLHF
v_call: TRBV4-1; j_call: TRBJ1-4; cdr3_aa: CASSQDPTPTREKLFF
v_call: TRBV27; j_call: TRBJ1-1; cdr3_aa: CASSLAGREGRTEAFF
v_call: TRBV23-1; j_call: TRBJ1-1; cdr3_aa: CASRVSRGHSEAFF
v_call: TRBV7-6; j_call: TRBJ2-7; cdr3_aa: CASSSDFGEQYF
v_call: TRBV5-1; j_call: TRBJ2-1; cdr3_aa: CASSLDPRSYNEQFF
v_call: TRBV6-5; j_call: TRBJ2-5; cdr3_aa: CASSPGTGVETQYF
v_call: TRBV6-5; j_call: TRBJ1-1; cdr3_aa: CASSLQGNTEAFF
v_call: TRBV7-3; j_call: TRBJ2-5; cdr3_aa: CASSLTSTGLETQYF
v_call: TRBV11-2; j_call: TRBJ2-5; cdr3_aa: CASSPGTTGGETQYF
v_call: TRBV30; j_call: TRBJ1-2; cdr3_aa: CACPGRGNYGYTF
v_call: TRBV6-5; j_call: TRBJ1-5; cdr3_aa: CASTRKPGSNQPQHF
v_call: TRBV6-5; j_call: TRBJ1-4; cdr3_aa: CASSYGGANEKLFF
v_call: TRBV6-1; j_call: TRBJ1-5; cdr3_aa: CASSEQWSVSNQPQHF
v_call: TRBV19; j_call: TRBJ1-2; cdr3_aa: CASSIAAGLANYGYTF
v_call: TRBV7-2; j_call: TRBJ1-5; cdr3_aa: CASSLVGGQGQPQHF
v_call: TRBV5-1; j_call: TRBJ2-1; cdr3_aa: CASSLQGISNEQFF
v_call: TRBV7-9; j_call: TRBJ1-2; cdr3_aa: CASSGSDRGHPNYGYTF
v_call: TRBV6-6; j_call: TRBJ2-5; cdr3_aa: CASSTPPGGGRMAQYF
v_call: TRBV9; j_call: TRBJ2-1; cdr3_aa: CASSVGLAVDNEQFF
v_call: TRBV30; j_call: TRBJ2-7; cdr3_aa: CAWSDRDRGFREQYF
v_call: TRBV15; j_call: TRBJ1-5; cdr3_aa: CATSRIRFSDQPQHF
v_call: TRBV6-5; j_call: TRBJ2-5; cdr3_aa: CASSDTGDGETQYF
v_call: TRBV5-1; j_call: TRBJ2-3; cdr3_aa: CASTPAGTAFSTSTDTQYF
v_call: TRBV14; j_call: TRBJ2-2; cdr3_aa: CASSQSTSSGELFF
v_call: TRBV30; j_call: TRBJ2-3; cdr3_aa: CAWSAGEDTQYF
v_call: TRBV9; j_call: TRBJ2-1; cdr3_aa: CASSALASRYEQFF
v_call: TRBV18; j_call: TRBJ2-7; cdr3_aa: CASSPPLLAGVYEQYF
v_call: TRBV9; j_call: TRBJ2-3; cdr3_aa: CASSPRTSGNTDTQYF
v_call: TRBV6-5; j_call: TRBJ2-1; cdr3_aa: CASSYSDGRDLFF
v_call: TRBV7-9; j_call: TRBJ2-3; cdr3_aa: CASSRGMGQGADTQYF
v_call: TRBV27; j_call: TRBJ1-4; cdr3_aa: CASSLRDRVGKLFF
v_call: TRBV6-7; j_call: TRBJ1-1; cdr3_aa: CASVQPNTEAFF
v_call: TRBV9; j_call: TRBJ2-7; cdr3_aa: CASSVGTGTYEQYF
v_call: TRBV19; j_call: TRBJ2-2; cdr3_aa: CATRPGTWTGELFF
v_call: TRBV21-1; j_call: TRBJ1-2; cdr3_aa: CATLHLWGVAYGYTF
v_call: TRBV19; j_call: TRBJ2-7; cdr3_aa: CASSPRQGISYEQYF
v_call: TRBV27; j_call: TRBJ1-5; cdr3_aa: CASSFDGVAFFQPQHF
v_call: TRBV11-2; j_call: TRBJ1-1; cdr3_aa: CASSPQEGLEAFF
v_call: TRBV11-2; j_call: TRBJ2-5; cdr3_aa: CASSSRDSEIQYF
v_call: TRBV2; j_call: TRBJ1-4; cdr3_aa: CASSLDTPHHEKLFF
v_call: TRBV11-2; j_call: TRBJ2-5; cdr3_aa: CASSLSRAVETQYF
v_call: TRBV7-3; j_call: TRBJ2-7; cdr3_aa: CASSFRDYEQYF
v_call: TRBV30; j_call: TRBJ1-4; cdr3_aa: CAWSVGLTNEKLFF
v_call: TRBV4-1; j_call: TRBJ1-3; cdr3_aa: CASSRTGTEGNTIYF
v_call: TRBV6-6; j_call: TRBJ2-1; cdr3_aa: CASKAGGYNEQFF
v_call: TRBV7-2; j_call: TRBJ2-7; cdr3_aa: CASSLRGYEQYF
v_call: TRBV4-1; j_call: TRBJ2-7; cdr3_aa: CASSQENLLAGIAYEQYF
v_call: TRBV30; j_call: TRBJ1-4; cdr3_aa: CAWSAQINEKLFF
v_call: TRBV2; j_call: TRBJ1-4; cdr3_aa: CASSARDRVGEKLFF
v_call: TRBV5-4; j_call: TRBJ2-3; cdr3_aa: CASSSGQITDTQYF